Listed below are T cell receptor beta chains from one sample, sequenced in a study of blood T cell repertoires in COVID-19. Some clones are missing from TCRdb's copy, which holds only in-frame ones; the method was immunoSEQ multiplex PCR. The sample lists about 370,000 clones, about 87% occurring once. The sample consisted of peripheral blood. The receptors originated from a woman in her twenties or thirties with COVID-19, enrolled during active disease. Each CDR3 is given with its conserved first and last residue. D genes are given only for firm matches. Size values are once, few and many counts, or a class for expanded clones, and some rows have none.

>TRBV7-9|TRBJ2-5|TRBD2|NA
TGTGCCAGCAGCTGGGCGACTAGCGGGAGGCAGGAGACCCAGTACTTC
CASSWATSGRQETQYF
>TRBV5-1|TRBJ1-1|NA|NA
TGCGCCAGCAGCTTAGGGGTGCGGACTGAAGCTTTCTTT
CASSLGVRTEAFF
>TRBV3-1/TRBV3-2|TRBJ2-5|NA|NA
TGTGCCAGCAGCCGGTTGACAGGGAGGCAAGAGACCCAGTACTTC
CASSRLTGRQETQYF
>TRBV18|TRBJ1-6|TRBD1|NA
TGTGCCAGCTCAAGTTTGGGACAGTCTACCAATAATTCACCCCTCCACTTT
CASSSLGQSTNNSPLHF
>TRBV25-1|TRBJ1-6|TRBD1|few
TGTGCCAGCAGTGCAGGGGGCTATAATTCACCCCTCCACTTT
CASSAGGYNSPLHF
>TRBV7-2|TRBJ2-1|TRBD2|few
TGTGCCAGCAGCCCGACGGCTAGCGGGGGTTACAATGAGCAGTTCTTC
CASSPTASGGYNEQFF
>TRBV28|TRBJ1-5|NA|NA
TGTGCCAGCAGTTACCGGGGGGGAAGGAATCAGCCCCAGCATTTT
CASSYRGGRNQPQHF
>TRBV29-1|TRBJ2-1|NA|NA
TGCAGCGTTAGGGACAACTCCTACAATGAGCAGTTCTTC
CSVRDNSYNEQFF
>TRBV6-6|TRBJ1-1|NA|NA
TGTGCCAGCAGTTACTCATCGGACATGAACACTGAAGCTTTCTTT
CASSYSSDMNTEAFF
>TRBV2|TRBJ1-3|NA|NA
TGTGCCAGCAGTGCCCTAGACACCATATATTTT
CASSALDTIYF
>TRBV2|TRBJ2-3|TRBD1|NA
TGTGCCAGCAGTGAAGCCAAGAACCCAACAGGGGATCGCACAGATACGCAGTATTTT
CASSEAKNPTGDRTDTQYF
>TRBV28|TRBJ2-1|TRBD1|NA
TGTGCCAGCAGTGCACCGGGACAGGGGGTTTACAATGAGCAGTTCTTC
CASSAPGQGVYNEQFF
>TRBV18|TRBJ1-2|NA|NA
TGTGCCAGCTCACCAGGCTTCCCTAACTATGGCTACACCTTC
CASSPGFPNYGYTF
>TRBV5-5|TRBJ2-1|NA|NA
TGTGCCAGCAGCTCTATGGGGTGGGGAGATGAGCAGTTCTTC
CASSSMGWGDEQFF
>TRBV9|TRBJ2-7|TRBD1|NA
TGTGCCAGCAGCGTAGCTGGGACAGGAAGCTCCTACGAGCAGTACTTC
CASSVAGTGSSYEQYF
>TRBV2|TRBJ2-5|TRBD2|NA
TGTGCCAGCAGTGGGGGCTCCGGGACCCGGGGGGGAGAGACCCAGTACTTC
CASSGGSGTRGGETQYF
>TRBV27|TRBJ1-5|NA|NA
TGTGCCAGCAGCCGCTCCGCCGAGAACTATCCGCATTTT
CASSRSAENYPHF
>TRBV9|TRBJ2-7|NA|NA
TGTGCCAGCAGCGTAGACAGGGTAAAAAACGAGCAGTACTTC
CASSVDRVKNEQYF
>TRBV7-9|TRBJ2-1|TRBD1|NA
TGTGCCAGCAGCTTGACAGGGTTTTATTATTTCTTC
CASSLTGFYYFF
>TRBV10-3|TRBJ1-2|TRBD1|NA
TGTGCCATCAGTGAGTTGGGGGCAGGGACAGAGGGCTACACCTTC
CAISELGAGTEGYTF
>TRBV6-1|TRBJ2-1|NA|NA
TGTGCCAGCAGTGCTGGCCGGAGCCCTAACTCCTACAATGAGCAGTTCTTC
CASSAGRSPNSYNEQFF
>TRBV13|TRBJ2-7|TRBD1|NA
TGTGCCAGCAGCTCTCACCCCAGGGGGAAAACCTACGAGCAGTACTTC
CASSSHPRGKTYEQYF
>TRBV18|TRBJ2-2|NA|NA
TGTGCCAGCTCACCAATCGGGTCCGGGGAGCTGTTTTTT
CASSPIGSGELFF
>TRBV6-2/TRBV6-3|TRBJ2-7|NA|NA
TGTGCCAGCAGTTACTCCTACAGCTCCTACGAGCAGTACTTC
CASSYSYSSYEQYF